Listed below are T cell receptor beta chains from one sample, sequenced in a study of shared clonotypes between healthy human individuals. Some clones are missing from TCRdb's copy, which holds only in-frame ones; the method was immunoSEQ multiplex PCR. The sample consists of some 2,100,000 clones, approximately 95% of them appearing once. The sequencing input was naive CD4+ T cells sorted from blood. All receptors come from a man between 18 and 29 years old in good health. Each CDR3 is given with its conserved first and last residue.

CDR3: CASSLDGVKQETQYF
V: TRBV11-2
J: TRBJ2-5

CDR3: CASRGAEGTKNIQYF
V: TRBV6-6
J: TRBJ2-4

CDR3: CASNRGPYEQYF
V: TRBV12-5
J: TRBJ2-7

CDR3: CASSRGGNQPQHF
V: TRBV6-5
J: TRBJ1-5

CDR3: CSVLTGTNTGELFF
V: TRBV29-1
J: TRBJ2-2

CDR3: CAIGQGNTGELFF
V: TRBV6-5
J: TRBJ2-2

CDR3: CASSASSPSTDTQYF
V: TRBV9
J: TRBJ2-3

CDR3: CASSLTGGRITGELFF
V: TRBV7-2
J: TRBJ2-2

CDR3: CASSPQNIQYF
V: TRBV11-2
J: TRBJ2-4

CDR3: CASSLTGGTDTQYF
V: TRBV7-3
J: TRBJ2-3

CDR3: CASMLAGGRLAKNIQYF
V: TRBV2
J: TRBJ2-4

CDR3: CASSLSFLAGYNEQFF
V: TRBV27
J: TRBJ2-1